Below, 17 T cell receptor beta chains from the same sample are listed, as sequenced in a study of cytomegalovirus exposure and HLA in healthy donors. PCR was performed using 60 Vbeta and 13 Jbeta primers. The repertoire was sequenced with immunoSEQ multiplex PCR; TCRdb's copy has only in-frame clones and lacks some. With 35,000 to 50,000 clones in the sample, the ten largest clones hold over 3%. Sequenced material: PBMCs. The receptors were sampled from a woman in her twenties or thirties in good health and CMV-seropositive.

The chain couples TRBV4-1 to TRBJ1-5, with 8 bases lining up with TRBD1. With 3 bases clipped from V and 6 bases from J, the junction kept 10 bases outside the gene matches. Germline V CDR1 and CDR2: MGHRA, YSYEKL. CDR3 size: 16 residues. The CDR3 protein is CASSQAPARGPQPQHF. CDR3 in DNA: TGCGCCAGCAGCCAGGCCCCGGCCAGGGGGCCTCAGCCCCAGCATTTT.

The chain combines TRBV5-8 with TRBJ2-2; 7 bases align to TRBD1. There are 15 residues in the CDR3. In germline, CDR1 is SGHTS, CDR2 YDEGEE. J lost 6 bases, V lost 1 base, and 6 bases had no gene match. The CDR3 sequence is CASSLHRGSPGELFF. In DNA, the CDR3 is TGTGCCAGCAGCTTGCACAGGGGATCCCCCGGGGAGCTGTTTTTT.

CDR3 coding DNA: TGTGCCAGCAGCTTAGCAGCTCCACCCAGGGGGGTTAATGAAAAACTGTTTTTT. Protein sequence: CASSLAAPPRGVNEKLFF. The chain recombines TRBV7-8 with TRBJ1-4, with 7 bases identical to TRBD1. V lost 0 bases and J lost 4; bases outside the gene matches: 11. The CDR3 sequence is 18 residues long. Germline CDR1 reads SGHVS; CDR2 reads FQNEAQ.

This chain links TRBV5-6 with TRBJ2-7, with unresolved D. This CDR3 spans 15 amino acids. CDR1 and CDR2 from the germline V gene are SGHDT and YYEEEE. The V gene lost 5 bases and the J gene lost 0 bases, with 15 bases spanning the gap. Here the CDR3 DNA reads TGTGCCAGCAGAATACTACGGCGTGACTCCTACGAGCAGTACTTC. It is translated as CASRILRRDSYEQYF. The full variable domain, completed using reference TRBV5-6 and TRBJ2-7, is DAGVTQSPTHLIKTRGQQVTLRCSPKSGHDTVSWYQQALGQGPQFIFQYYEEEERQRGNFPDRFSGHQFPNYSSELNVNALLLGDSALYLCASRILRRDSYEQYFGPGTRLTVT.

This clone is identified as medium-sized from frequency. The rearrangement links TRBV7-8 to TRBJ1-2, with 7 bases identical to TRBD1. V shed 5 bases and J 4 bases; nucleotides not matched to a gene: 4. CDR1 and CDR2 from the germline V gene are SGHVS and FQNEAQ. The CDR3 runs to 13 residues. CDR3 nucleotide sequence: TGTGCCAGCAGCCCAGGGGGAAGCTATGGCTACACCTTC. This codes for CASSPGGSYGYTF.

This sequence joins TRBV5-4 and TRBJ2-7, with TRBD2 matching over 14 bases. The germline V gene has CDR1 SGHNT and CDR2 YYREEE (reference sequence). The CDR3 length is 14 residues. V dropped 1 base and J dropped 11; count of bases not matched to a gene: 5. The CDR3 DNA reads as TGTGCCAGCAGCTTGTCTGGGACTAGCGGGGGAGAGTACTTC. It translates to CASSLSGTSGGEYF.

This rearrangement joins TRBV6-5 to TRBJ1-5; D unclear. Germline lookup yields CDR1 MNHEY and CDR2 SVGAGI. There are 13 residues in the CDR3. The germline V and J ends were trimmed by 5 bases and 5 bases, with 10 bases remaining between them. The CDR3: CASSKDGDQPQHF. CDR3 DNA: TGTGCCAGCAGTAAGGACGGGGATCAGCCCCAGCATTTT.

V is TRBV9 and J is TRBJ2-3, with D possibly TRBD2 on 6 matching bases. The germline V gene encodes CDR1 SGDLS and CDR2 YYNGEE. CDR3 length: 15 residues. V dropped 2 bases and J dropped 0 bases, with 10 bases sitting between them. The chain's CDR3 is CASSVGTHSTDTQYF. CDR3 DNA: TGTGCCAGCAGCGTCGGGACTCATAGCACAGATACGCAGTATTTT.

V usage is TRBV5-1 and J usage is TRBJ2-7; D may be TRBD1 (6 bases). This CDR3 spans 14 amino acids. Germline V lookup: CDR1 SGHRS, CDR2 YFSETQ. The germline V and J ends were trimmed by 9 bases and 0 bases, with 16 bases remaining between them. This CDR3 is CATRPRDNSYEQYF. CDR3 DNA sequence: TGCGCCACCCGCCCTCGGGACAACTCCTACGAGCAGTACTTC.

J is TRBJ1-5 and V is TRBV29-1, with D possibly matching TRBD1 (6 bases). Germline V gene data show CDR1 as SQVTM and CDR2 as ANQGSEA. The CDR3 has 13 amino acids. V dropped 4 bases and J dropped 2 bases, with 9 bases sitting between them. The CDR3 loop is CSVAGGGNQPQHF. CDR3 coding DNA: TGCAGCGTTGCGGGGGGCGGCAATCAGCCCCAGCATTTT.

The V and J genes are TRBV6-5 and TRBJ1-1; 9 positions match TRBD1. Germline CDR1 reads MNHEY; CDR2 reads SVGAGI. Trimming took 5 bases from V and 12 from J; bases not matched to a gene: 7. The CDR3 runs to 12 residues. CDR3 DNA sequence: TGTGCCAGCAGTAGGGACAGGGTTACAACTTTCTTT. It translates to CASSRDRVTTFF.

V usage is TRBV29-1 and J usage is TRBJ1-1; 12 bases align to TRBD1. The CDR3 is 15 amino acids. Per germline, CDR1 SQVTM and CDR2 ANQGSEA. V shed 7 bases, J shed 1 base, and the junction held 7 bases outside the gene matches. The CDR3 spells CSGGTGGQGNTEAFF. In DNA form, the CDR3 reads TGCAGCGGGGGGACAGGGGGCCAAGGGAACACTGAAGCTTTCTTT.

The chain joins TRBV19 to TRBJ2-4, with 7 bases aligning to TRBD1. V lost 7 bases to trimming and J lost 1 base; unmatched junction nucleotides: 7. In germline, CDR1 is LNHDA, CDR2 SQIVND (reference sequence). The CDR3 is 15 amino acids. For the CDR3, the DNA is TGTGCCAGTACCCCGTCGGACAGGGCCAAAAACATTCAGTACTTC. Translating it yields CASTPSDRAKNIQYF.

The gene calls are TRBV18 and TRBJ2-7, with D perhaps matching TRBD2 (6 bases). The CDR3 is made up of 16 amino acids. Germline V gives CDR1 KGHSH, CDR2 LQKENI. With 4 bases removed from V and 2 bases from J, the gap between germline ends came to 18 bases. This CDR3 reads CASSLGISGPTYEQYF. CDR3 nucleotide sequence: TGTGCCAGCTCACTGGGTATCAGCGGGCCGACCTACGAGCAGTACTTC.

The V gene is TRBV7-8, the J gene TRBJ1-5; D ambiguous. The germline V gene encodes CDR1 SGHVS and CDR2 FQNEAQ. Trimming removed 6 bases at V and 2 bases at J, with 8 bases between. The CDR3 loop spans 13 amino acids. The CDR3 nucleotides read TGTGCCAGCAGAGCTCAGGGCAATCAGCCCCAGCATTTT. This translates into CASRAQGNQPQHF.

This chain uses TRBV6-1 with TRBJ1-6; 10 nucleotides line up with TRBD1. Germline CDR1 MNHNS, CDR2 SASEGT. The CDR3 covers 16 residues. V gave up 4 bases and J gave up 6 bases; unmatched junction bases: 6. The CDR3 DNA sequence: TGTGCCAGCAGTGCTTCGTGGGACAGGGGTAATTCACCCCTCCACTTT. Amino acid sequence: CASSASWDRGNSPLHF.

The chain carries TRBV18 and TRBJ2-1, with 8 bases aligning to TRBD1. Germline CDR1 and CDR2: KGHSH and LQKENI. The CDR3 runs 17 residues. The junction had 13 bases not matched to a gene; V was cut back by 2 bases and J by 7 bases. CDR3 bases: TGTGCCAGCTCACCATTCACCGGGACAGGAACAGAGAATGAGCAGTTCTTC. Encoded protein: CASSPFTGTGTENEQFF.